This T cell receptor (beta chain) was sequenced for a study of graft-versus-host responses after intestinal transplantation. TCRdb's table, derived via immunoSEQ multiplex PCR, lists solely in-frame clones and lacks some. The table has 96,000 or so clones, approximately 90% seen once; the top ten hold around 0.17%. A remark on this clone: Antigen unknown. A junction end diverges from the germline sequence, so it may reflect a read error.

The V gene's germline CDR1 is WSHSY and CDR2 SAAADI. This CDR3 is built from 14 residues. The receptor was isolated from a human donor who received an intestinal transplant. The rearrangement joins TRBV10-2 to TRBJ1-5; 8 bases are a match to TRBD1. The source was unstimulated CD4+ T cells sorted from spleen or lymph node cells, collected before intestinal transplant. DNA for the CDR3: TGCGCCAGCAGTGAACCAGGGGGCAAGCAGCCCCAGCATTTT. This sequence encodes CASSEPGGKQPQHF.